Ten or more counts support the clone carrying this T cell receptor (beta chain). The data were taken from a study of T cells in Graves' hyperthyroidism and ophthalmopathy. The CDR3 has 13 residues. V gave up 5 bases and J gave up 8 bases; unmatched junction bases: 8. CDR1 LGHDT and CDR2 YNNKEL come from the germline V gene (reference sequence). TCR beta CDR3 regions were amplified from RNA transcripts. The HTBI primer set served for first-round RT-PCR of the TCR CDR3. MiXCR, applied by TCRdb to the multiplex PCR reads, yields one record per CDR3 protein. The table shows roughly 660,000 distinct CDR3 sequences, with about 18% occurring only once.

V usage is TRBV3-1 and J usage is TRBJ1-1, with 7 bases that match TRBD1. The sequence was collected from a man between 45 and 60 years old with Graves' hyperthyroidism. The source material was blood. CDR3 amino acids: CASSLQGSPEAFF. The CDR3 DNA is TGTGCCAGCAGCTTACAGGGGTCCCCCGAAGCTTTCTTT.